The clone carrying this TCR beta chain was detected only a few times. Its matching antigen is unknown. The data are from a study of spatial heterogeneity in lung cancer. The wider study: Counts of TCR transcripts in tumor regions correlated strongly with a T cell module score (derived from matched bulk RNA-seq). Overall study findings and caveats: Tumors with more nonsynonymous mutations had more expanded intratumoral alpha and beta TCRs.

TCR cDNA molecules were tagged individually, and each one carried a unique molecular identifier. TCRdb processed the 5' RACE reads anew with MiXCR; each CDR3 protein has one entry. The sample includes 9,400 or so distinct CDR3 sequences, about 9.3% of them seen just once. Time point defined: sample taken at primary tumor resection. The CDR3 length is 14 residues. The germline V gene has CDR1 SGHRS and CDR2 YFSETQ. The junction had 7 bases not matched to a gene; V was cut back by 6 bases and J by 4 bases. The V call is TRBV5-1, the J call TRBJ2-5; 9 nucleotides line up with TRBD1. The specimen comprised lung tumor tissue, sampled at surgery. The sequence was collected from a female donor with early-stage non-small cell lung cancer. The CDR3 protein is CASMDRGGRETQYF. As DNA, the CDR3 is TGCGCCAGCATGGACAGGGGAGGGAGAGAGACCCAGTACTTC.